This T cell receptor (beta chain) was identified during a study of CD8+ T cells in alopecia areata. Study results and limitations: Possibly because of HLA-related factors, TCR sharing was less clear across patients than in mice.

Worth noting for this clone: No antigen is known for it.

The authors extracted RNA and reverse transcribed it into cDNA as the sequencing template. Data came from immunoSEQ multiplex PCR; TCRdb stores just in-frame clones and leaves some out. This table holds 110,000 to 150,000 clones, around 50% found once. Trimming removed 3 bases at V and 4 bases at J, with 10 bases between. The CDR3 is made up of 13 amino acids. CDR1 is GTSNPN and CDR2 is SVGIG in the germline V gene (reference sequence). The chain combines TRBV30 with TRBJ1-3; D is unclear. The clonotype was recovered from a human donor with alopecia areata. Material: CD4+ T cells sorted from blood, obtained at week 0. As DNA, the CDR3 is TGTGCCTGGAGCGGAGGATCAGGAAACACCATATATTTT. Its translation: CAWSGGSGNTIYF. The full variable domain, rest sourced from reference TRBV30 and TRBJ1-3, is SQTIHQWPATLVQPVGSPLSLECTVEGTSNPNLYWYRQAAGRGLQLLFYSVGIGQISSEVPQNLSASRPQDRQFILSSKKLLLSDSGFYLCAWSGGSGNTIYFGEGSWLTVV.